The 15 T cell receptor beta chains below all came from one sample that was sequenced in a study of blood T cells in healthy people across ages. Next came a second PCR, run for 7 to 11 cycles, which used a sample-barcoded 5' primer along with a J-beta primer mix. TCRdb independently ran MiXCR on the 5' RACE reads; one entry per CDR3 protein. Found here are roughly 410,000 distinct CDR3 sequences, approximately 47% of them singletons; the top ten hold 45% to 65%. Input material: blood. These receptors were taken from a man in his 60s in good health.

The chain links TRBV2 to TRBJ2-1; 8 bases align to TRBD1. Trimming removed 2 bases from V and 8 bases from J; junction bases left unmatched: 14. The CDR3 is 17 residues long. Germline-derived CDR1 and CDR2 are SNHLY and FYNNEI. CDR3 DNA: TGTGCCAGCAGTGAAAAGGACAGGGTAGCCTTTAACGATGAGCAGTTCTTC. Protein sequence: CASSEKDRVAFNDEQFF.

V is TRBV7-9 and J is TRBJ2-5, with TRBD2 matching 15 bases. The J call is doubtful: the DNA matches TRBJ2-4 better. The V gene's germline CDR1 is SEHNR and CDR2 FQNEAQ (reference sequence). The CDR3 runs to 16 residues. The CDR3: CASSPGLAGGKNIQYF. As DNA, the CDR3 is TGTGCCAGCAGCCCGGGACTAGCGGGGGGCAAAAACATTCAGTACTTC.

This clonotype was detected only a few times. Here the CDR3 reads CASSQYPGLADPSYNEQFF. The CDR3 DNA sequence: TGCGCCAGCAGCCAATATCCGGGACTAGCTGACCCCTCCTACAATGAGCAGTTCTTC. The V gene is TRBV4-3, the J gene TRBJ2-1; 9 nucleotides match TRBD2. The CDR3 is 19 amino acids. From germline, CDR1 is LGHNA and CDR2 YSLEER. Losses at the gene ends were 2 bases for V and 0 bases for J; bases not matched to a gene: 11.

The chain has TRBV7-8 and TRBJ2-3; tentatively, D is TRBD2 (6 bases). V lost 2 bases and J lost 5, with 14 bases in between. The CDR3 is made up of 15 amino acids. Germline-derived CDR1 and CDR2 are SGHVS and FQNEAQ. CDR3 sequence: CASSLIGGVGDTQYF. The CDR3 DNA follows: TGTGCCAGCAGCTTAATTGGCGGGGTGGGAGATACGCAGTATTTT.

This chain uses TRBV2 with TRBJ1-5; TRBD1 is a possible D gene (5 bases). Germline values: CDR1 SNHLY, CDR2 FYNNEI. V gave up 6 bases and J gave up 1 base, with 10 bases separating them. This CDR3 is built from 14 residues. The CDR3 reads CASRGRVSNQPQHF. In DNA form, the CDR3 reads TGTGCCAGCAGGGGACGGGTAAGCAATCAGCCCCAGCATTTT.

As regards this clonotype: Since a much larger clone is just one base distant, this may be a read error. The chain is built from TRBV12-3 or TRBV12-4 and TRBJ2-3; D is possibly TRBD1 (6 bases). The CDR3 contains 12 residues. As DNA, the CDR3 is TGTGCCAGCAGATTAGGGGGAGATACGCAGTATTTT. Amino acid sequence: CASRLGGDTQYF.

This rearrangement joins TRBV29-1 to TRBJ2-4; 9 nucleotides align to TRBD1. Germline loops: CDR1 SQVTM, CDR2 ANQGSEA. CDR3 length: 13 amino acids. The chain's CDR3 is CRVAPGQGNIQYF. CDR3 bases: TGCAGAGTCGCTCCGGGACAGGGAAACATTCAGTACTTC.

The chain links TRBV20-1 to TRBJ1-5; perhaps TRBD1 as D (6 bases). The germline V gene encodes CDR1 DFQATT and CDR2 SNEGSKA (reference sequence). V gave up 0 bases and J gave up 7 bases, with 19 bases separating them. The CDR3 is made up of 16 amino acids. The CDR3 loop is CSARDLGNGGGQPQHF. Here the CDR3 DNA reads TGCAGTGCTAGAGATTTGGGTAATGGGGGCGGGCAGCCCCAGCATTTT.

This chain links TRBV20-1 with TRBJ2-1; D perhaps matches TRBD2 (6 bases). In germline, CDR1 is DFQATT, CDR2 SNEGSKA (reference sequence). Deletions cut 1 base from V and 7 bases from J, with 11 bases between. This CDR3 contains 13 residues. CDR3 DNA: TGCAGTGCTAGAGCGGGAGTAGTGAATGAGCAGTTCTTC. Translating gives CSARAGVVNEQFF.

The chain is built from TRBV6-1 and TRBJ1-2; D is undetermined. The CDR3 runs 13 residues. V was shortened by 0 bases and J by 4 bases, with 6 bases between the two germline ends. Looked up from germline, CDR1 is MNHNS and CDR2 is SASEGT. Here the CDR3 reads CASSEATGYGYTF. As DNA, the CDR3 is TGTGCCAGCAGTGAAGCAACGGGCTATGGCTACACCTTC.

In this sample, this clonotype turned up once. CDR3 nucleotides: TGCAGTACGCCGACGGCGGCTTCGGATGAGCAGTTCTTC. Amino acid sequence: CSTPTAASDEQFF. The chain has TRBV20-1 and TRBJ2-1; no clear D. Germline values: CDR1 DFQATT, CDR2 SNEGSKA (reference sequence). The CDR3 is made up of 13 amino acids. V lost 8 bases and J lost 8, with 19 bases in between.

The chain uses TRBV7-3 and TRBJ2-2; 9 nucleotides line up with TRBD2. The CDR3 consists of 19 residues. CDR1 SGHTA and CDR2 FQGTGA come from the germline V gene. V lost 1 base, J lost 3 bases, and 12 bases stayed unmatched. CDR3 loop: CASSLNPFSGRGDTGELFF. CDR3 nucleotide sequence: TGTGCCAGCAGCTTAAACCCCTTTAGCGGGAGAGGTGACACCGGGGAGCTGTTTTTT.

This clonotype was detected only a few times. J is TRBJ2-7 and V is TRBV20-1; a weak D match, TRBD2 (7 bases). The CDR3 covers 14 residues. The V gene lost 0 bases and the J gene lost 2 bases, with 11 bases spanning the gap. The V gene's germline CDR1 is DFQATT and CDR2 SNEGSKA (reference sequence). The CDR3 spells CSAREPGGPYEQYF. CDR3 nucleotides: TGCAGTGCTAGAGAGCCGGGGGGCCCCTACGAGCAGTACTTC.

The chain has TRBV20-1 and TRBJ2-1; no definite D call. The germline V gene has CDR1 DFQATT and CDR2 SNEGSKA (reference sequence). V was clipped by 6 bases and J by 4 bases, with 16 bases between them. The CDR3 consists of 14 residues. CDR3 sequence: CSALGALGYNEQFF. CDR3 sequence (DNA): TGCAGTGCCCTGGGCGCCCTCGGATACAATGAGCAGTTCTTC.

The CDR3 sequence is CAINEDTAYYQYF. The CDR3 bases are TGTGCCATCAATGAAGACACAGCCTACTACCAGTACTTC. The genes are TRBV10-3 and TRBJ2-7, with D unresolved. Germline CDR1 is ENHRY and CDR2 is SYGVKD. Trimming stripped 7 bases from V and 10 bases from J, with 20 bases between. The CDR3 loop spans 13 amino acids.